The clone carrying this T cell receptor (beta chain) was seen a single time. Possible read error: a much larger clone is one base away. Transcripts of RNA were the source for amplifying TCR beta CDR3 regions. HTBI primers served in a first-round RT-PCR, which a second-round multiplex PCR followed. MiXCR was run by TCRdb on the multiplex PCR reads, yielding one entry per CDR3 protein. In the table there are some 750,000 distinct CDR3 sequences, roughly 41% of which are singletons. These data belong to a study of Graves' ophthalmopathy and Graves' hyperthyroidism. The CDR3 sequence is 14 residues long. V lost 8 bases to trimming and J lost 9 bases; unmatched junction nucleotides: 13. Germline V gene lookup returns CDR1 MGHDK and CDR2 SYGVNS.

The receptor's source is an adult man with Graves' ophthalmopathy. The specimen sequenced was peripheral blood. V and J are TRBV25-1 and TRBJ2-7; 10 nucleotides match TRBD1. CDR3 nucleotides: TGTGCCAGCCGTCAGACAGGGGGCGTGGGGGCGCAGTACTTC. Its translation is CASRQTGGVGAQYF.